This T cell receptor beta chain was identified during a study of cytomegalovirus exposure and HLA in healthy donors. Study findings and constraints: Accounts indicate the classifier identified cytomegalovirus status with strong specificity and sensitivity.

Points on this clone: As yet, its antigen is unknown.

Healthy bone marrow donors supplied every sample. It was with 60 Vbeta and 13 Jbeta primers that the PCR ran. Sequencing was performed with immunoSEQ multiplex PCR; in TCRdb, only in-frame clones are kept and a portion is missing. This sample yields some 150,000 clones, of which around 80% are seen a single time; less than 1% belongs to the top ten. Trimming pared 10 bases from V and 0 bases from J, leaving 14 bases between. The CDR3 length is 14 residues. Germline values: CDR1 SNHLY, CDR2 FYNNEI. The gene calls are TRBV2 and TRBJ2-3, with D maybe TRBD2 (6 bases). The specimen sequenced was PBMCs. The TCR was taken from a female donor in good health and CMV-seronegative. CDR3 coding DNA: TGTGCCAAGTCCCGGGACTCGAGCACAGATACGCAGTATTTT. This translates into CAKSRDSSTDTQYF.